A single sample is the source of the 8 T cell receptor beta chains below, sequenced in a study of beta chain features in type 1 diabetes. The study, taken as a whole, reports: Significant though moderate, a shortening of TCRB CDR3s appeared in all four CD4+ subsets of Type 1 diabetes patients.

No cognate antigen is known for these TCRs. Investigators reverse transcribed all isolated RNA, so they sequenced expressed TCRB transcripts. Generated by immunoSEQ multiplex PCR, the TCRdb table keeps only in-frame clones and is missing some. The repertoire holds approximately 15,000 clones, roughly three quarters seen once, with less than 0.35% in the top ten. The sequenced sample was stem cell memory CD4+ T cells from blood. These receptors originate from a woman under 30 with type 1 diabetes.

The chain uses TRBV5-1 and TRBJ1-2, with TRBD1 as a possible D gene (6 bases). CDR1 is SGHRS, CDR2 YFSETQ, per germline. Between the trimmed V and J ends, which lost 0 bases and 0 bases, there was a span of 6 bases. This CDR3 is built from 14 residues. CDR3 loop: CASSLEGANYGYTF. CDR3 nucleotide sequence: TGCGCCAGCAGCTTGGAGGGGGCTAACTATGGCTACACCTTC.

V is TRBV7-2 and J is TRBJ1-1, with 11 bases aligning to TRBD1. This CDR3 comprises 14 residues. V lost 0 bases to trimming and J lost 7 bases; unmatched junction nucleotides: 1. The germline V gene encodes CDR1 SGHTA and CDR2 FQGNSA. CDR3 loop: CASSLAGQGGEAFF. CDR3 coding DNA: TGTGCCAGCAGCTTAGCGGGACAGGGGGGTGAAGCTTTCTTT.

The rearrangement uses TRBV2 and TRBJ2-6; weak D call: TRBD2 (7 bases). The CDR3 is made up of 16 amino acids. V lost 7 bases, J lost 1 base, and 14 bases lay in between. Germline V gene lookup returns CDR1 SNHLY and CDR2 FYNNEI. DNA of the CDR3: TGTGCCAGCACCCGGGGGAGGGGGTCTGGGGCCAACGTCCTGACTTTC. Translated, it gives CASTRGRGSGANVLTF.

J is TRBJ1-2 and V is TRBV19, with 8 bases aligning to TRBD1. CDR3 length equals 13 residues. Germline V gene lookup returns CDR1 LNHDA and CDR2 SQIVND (reference sequence). V lost 5 bases and J lost 8; bases outside the gene matches: 7. The CDR3 region is CASSDGQGLGYTF. In nucleotides, the CDR3 is TGTGCCAGTAGTGACGGACAGGGCTTAGGCTACACCTTC. The full variable domain, rest sourced from reference TRBV19 and TRBJ1-2, is DGGITQSPKYLFRKEGQNVTLSCEQNLNHDAMYWYRQDPGQGLRLIYYSQIVNDFQKGDIAEGYSVSREKKESFPLTVTSAQKNPTAFYLCASSDGQGLGYTFGSGTRLTVV.

Only a few counts were recorded for this clone. The V and J genes are TRBV2 and TRBJ2-1; D is perhaps TRBD2 (6 bases). V shed 7 bases and J shed 5 bases, with 12 bases lying between them. Germline V gives CDR1 SNHLY, CDR2 FYNNEI. CDR3 length: 13 residues. In DNA, the CDR3 is TGTGCCAGCAAGGGACTCGGGGACAATGAGCAGTTCTTC. Translation: CASKGLGDNEQFF.

The chain is built from TRBV5-1 and TRBJ1-1; D is ambiguous. The CDR3 runs 13 residues. The ends were cut back, 0 bases at V and 1 base at J, with 4 bases in the middle. The V gene's germline CDR1 is SGHRS and CDR2 YFSETQ. CDR3 residues: CASSLARNTEAFF. The CDR3 bases are TGCGCCAGCAGCTTGGCCAGGAACACTGAAGCTTTCTTT.

This clone appeared a single time. The chain carries TRBV11-2 and TRBJ1-1; 7 bases line up with TRBD1. The ends lost 2 bases at V and 3 bases at J; junction bases unmatched: 3. This CDR3 is 14 amino acids long. Germline V gene lookup returns CDR1 SGHAT and CDR2 FQNNGV. The CDR3 loop is CASSLNQGDTEAFF. The CDR3 bases are TGTGCCAGCAGCTTAAACCAGGGGGACACTGAAGCTTTCTTT.

This clone was counted only a few times. The J gene is TRBJ1-5, the V gene TRBV7-3; 8 bases map to TRBD1. Germline V CDR1 and CDR2: SGHTA, FQGTGA. This CDR3 is 13 amino acids long. V lost 5 bases to trimming and J lost 4 bases; unmatched junction nucleotides: 1. The CDR3 region has the DNA TGTGCCAGCAGCGGGGACAGGAATCAGCCCCAGCATTTT. Residues: CASSGDRNQPQHF.